The clone carrying this TCR beta chain was observed a few times. Antigen: not known. Sequencing used immunoSEQ multiplex PCR; TCRdb keeps in-frame clones, though not all of them. The sample has over 100,000 clones, about 92% seen once; the top ten hold 3.3%. The sample comes from a study of CD4+ T cells in melanoma. Overall study findings and caveats: Reportedly, melanoma neoantigen-specific CD4+ T cells showed varied differentiation states. CD8+ T cell, macrophage and B cell function reportedly correlated with neoantigen-specific CD4+ T cells.

The CDR3 consists of 15 residues. The sequenced sample was peripheral blood. The chain is built from TRBV21-1 and TRBJ1-2. TRBV21-1 is listed as a pseudogene. This clonotype was obtained from a human donor with melanoma. For the CDR3, the DNA is TGTGCCAGCAGCACCCAAAAGAGGCATAACTATGGCTACACCTTC. Residues: CASSTQKRHNYGYTF.